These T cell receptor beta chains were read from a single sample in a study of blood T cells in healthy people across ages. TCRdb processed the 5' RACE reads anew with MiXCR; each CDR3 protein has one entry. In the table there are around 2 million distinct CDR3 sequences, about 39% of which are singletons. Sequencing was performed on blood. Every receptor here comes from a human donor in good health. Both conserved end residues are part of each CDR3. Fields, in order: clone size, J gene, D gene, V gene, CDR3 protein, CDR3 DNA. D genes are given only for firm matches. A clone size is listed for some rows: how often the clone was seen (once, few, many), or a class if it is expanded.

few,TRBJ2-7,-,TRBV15,CATSRERGLIYEQYF,TGTGCCACCAGCAGAGAGCGAGGGCTGATTTACGAGCAGTACTTC
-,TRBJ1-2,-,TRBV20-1,CSARDNYGYIF,TGCAGTGCTAGGGATAACTATGGCTACATCTTC
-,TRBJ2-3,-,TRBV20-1,CSARPGGEGRDTRYF,TGCAGTGCTAGACCAGGGGGAGAGGGGAGGGATACGCGGTATTTT
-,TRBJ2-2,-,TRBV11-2,CASSLQGSAGELFF,TGTGCCAGCAGTCTACAGGGCTCTGCCGGGGAGCTGTTTTTT
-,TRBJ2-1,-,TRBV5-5,CASSPRPRGEQFF,TGTGCCAGCAGCCCCCGGCCTCGTGGGGAGCAGTTCTTC
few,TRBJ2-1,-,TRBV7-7,CASSLGPVSSYNEQFF,TGTGCTAGCAGCTTAGGTCCGGTTAGCTCCTACAATGAGCAGTTCTTC
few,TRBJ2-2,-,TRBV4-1,CASSTGRKPNTGELFF,TGCGCCAGCAGCACCGGACGGAAACCGAACACCGGGGAGCTGTTTTTT
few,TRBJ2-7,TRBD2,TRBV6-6,CASSYLLAGAYDEQYF,TGTGCCAGCAGTTACCTCCTAGCGGGGGCTTATGACGAGCAGTACTTC
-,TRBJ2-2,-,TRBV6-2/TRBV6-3,CASTLPNGRELFF,TGTGCCAGCACCTTACCGAACGGCAGGGAGCTGTTTTTT
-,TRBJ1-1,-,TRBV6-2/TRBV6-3,CASSPLLGVVTEAFF,TGTGCCAGCAGCCCGCTTTTAGGGGTGGTCACTGAAGCTTTCTTT
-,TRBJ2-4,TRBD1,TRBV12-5,CASGNPDRGLDIQYF,TGTGCTAGTGGCAATCCGGACAGGGGGCTAGACATTCAGTACTTC
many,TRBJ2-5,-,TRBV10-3,CAISRERRQETQYF,TGTGCCATCAGTCGGGAAAGGCGACAAGAGACCCAGTACTTC
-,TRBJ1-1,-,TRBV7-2,CASRLGPGKAFF,TGTGCCAGCAGGCTGGGACCCGGAAAAGCTTTCTTT
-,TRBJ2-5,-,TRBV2,CATRPGILETQYF,TGTGCCACCCGGCCGGGCATCCTAGAGACCCAGTACTTC
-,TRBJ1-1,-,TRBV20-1,CSATQGPDTEAFF,TGCAGTGCAACTCAGGGCCCTGACACTGAAGCTTTCTTT
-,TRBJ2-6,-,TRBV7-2,CASSFQVTPGANVLTF,TGTGCCAGCAGCTTTCAAGTCACTCCTGGGGCCAACGTCCTGACTTTC
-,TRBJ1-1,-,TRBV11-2,CASSLEPVEAFF,TGTGCCAGCAGCTTAGAGCCAGTAGAAGCTTTCTTT
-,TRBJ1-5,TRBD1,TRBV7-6,CASSPPGQGFSYSNQPQHF,TGTGCCAGCAGTCCTCCGGGACAGGGGTTTTCGTATAGCAATCAGCCCCAGCATTTT
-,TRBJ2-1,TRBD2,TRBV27,CASSLNSGGNNEQFF,TGTGCCAGCAGTTTAAATAGCGGGGGTAACAATGAGCAGTTCTTC
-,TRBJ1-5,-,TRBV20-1,CSVPRGGPGGNQPQHF,TGCAGTGTTCCGAGGGGGGGGCCGGGTGGCAATCAGCCCCAGCATTTT
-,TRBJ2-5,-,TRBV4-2,CASSQAYGTVINEQYF,TGTGCCAGCAGCCAAGCCTACGGGACGGTGATCAATGAGCAGTACTTC
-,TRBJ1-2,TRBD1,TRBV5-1,CASSVLEGANGYTF,TGCGCCAGCAGCGTATTGGAGGGGGCGAATGGTTACACCTTC
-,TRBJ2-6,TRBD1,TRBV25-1,CASSEYFTGDSGANVLTF,TGTGCCAGCAGTGAATATTTTACAGGGGACTCTGGGGCCAACGTCCTGACTTTC
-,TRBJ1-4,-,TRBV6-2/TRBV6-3,CAGSDSSGVLFF,TGTGCCGGCTCGGACAGTTCGGGGGTACTGTTTTTT
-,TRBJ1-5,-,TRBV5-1,CASSHGTNGEPQHF,TGCGCCAGCAGCCACGGGACTAATGGGGAGCCCCAGCATTTT
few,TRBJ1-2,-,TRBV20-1,CSARDPGDYYTF,TGCAGTGCTAGAGATCCCGGGGACTACTACACCTTC
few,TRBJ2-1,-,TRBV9,CASSIRGLLSSYNEQFF,TGTGCCAGCAGCATCCGAGGGCTTCTGAGCTCCTACAATGAGCAGTTCTTC
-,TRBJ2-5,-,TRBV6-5,CASSYPGLIGETQYF,TGTGCCAGCAGTTACCCCGGTTTGATTGGGGAGACCCAGTACTTC
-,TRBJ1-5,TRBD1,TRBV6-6,CASSPPGQGRLQPQHF,TGTGCCAGCAGTCCCCCGGGACAGGGAAGGTTACAGCCCCAGCATTTT
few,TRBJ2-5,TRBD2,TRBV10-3,CAISGLAGETQYF,TGTGCCATCTCGGGACTAGCGGGGGAGACCCAGTACTTC
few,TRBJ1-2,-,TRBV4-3,CASSQYREGSYGYTF,TGCGCCAGCAGCCAATACAGGGAGGGTAGCTATGGCTACACCTTC
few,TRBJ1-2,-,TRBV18,CASSPPENLYGYTF,TGTGCCAGCTCACCACCGGAGAACCTCTATGGCTACACCTTC
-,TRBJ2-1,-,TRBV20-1,CSARDIPDNEQFF,TGCAGTGCTAGAGATATACCGGATAATGAGCAGTTCTTC
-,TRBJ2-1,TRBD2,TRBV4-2,CASSQDFELAGGSSPSSSYNEQFF,TGTGCCAGCAGCCAAGATTTTGAGTTAGCGGGGGGGAGTTCTCCTTCCAGCTCCTACAATGAGCAGTTCTTC
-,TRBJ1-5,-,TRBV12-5,CASGPGEYSNQPQHF,TGTGCTAGTGGCCCGGGGGAGTATAGCAATCAGCCCCAGCATTTT
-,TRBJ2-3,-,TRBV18,CASSPQAGPESTDTQYF,TGTGCCAGCTCACCACAGGCGGGGCCAGAAAGCACAGATACGCAGTATTTT
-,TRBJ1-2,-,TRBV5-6,CASSYPSPISSNYGYTF,TGTGCCAGCAGCTATCCATCCCCTATTTCGTCTAACTATGGCTACACCTTC
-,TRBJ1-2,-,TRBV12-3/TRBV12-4,CASSSVVPYGYTF,TGCGCCAGCAGTTCCGTGGTTCCTTATGGCTACACCTTC
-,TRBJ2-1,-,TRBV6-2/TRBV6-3,CASSYSLWGKLGRRIQETQFF,TGTGCCAGCAGTTACTCTCTGTGGGGGAAGCTGGGACGGCGGATCCAAGAGACCCAGTTCTTC
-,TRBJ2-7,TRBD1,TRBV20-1,CSASRRGGDEQYF,TGCAGTGCTAGTAGGAGAGGGGGCGACGAGCAGTACTTC
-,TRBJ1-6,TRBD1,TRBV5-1,CASSHGTAGNSPLHF,TGCGCCAGCAGCCATGGGACAGCCGGAAATTCACCCCTCCACTTT
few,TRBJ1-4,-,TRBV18,CASSPFPVGSSRSEKLFF,TGTGCCAGCTCACCATTCCCCGTTGGATCTAGTCGGTCGGAAAAACTGTTTTTT
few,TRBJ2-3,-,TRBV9,CASSVASLGTDTQYF,TGTGCCAGCAGCGTAGCCTCACTAGGTACAGATACGCAGTATTTT
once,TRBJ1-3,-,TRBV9,CASTQTAISGNTIYF,TGTGCCAGCACCCAGACAGCCATCTCTGGAAACACCATATATTTT
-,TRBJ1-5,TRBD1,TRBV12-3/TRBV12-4,CASSMDRASNQPQHF,TGTGCCAGCAGCATGGACAGGGCTAGCAATCAGCCCCAGCATTTT
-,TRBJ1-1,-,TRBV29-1,CSADWAASTEAFF,TGCAGCGCGGACTGGGCGGCGTCCACTGAAGCTTTCTTT
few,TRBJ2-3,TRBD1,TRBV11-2,CASSLDRTGGTDTQYF,TGTGCCAGCAGCTTAGATAGGACAGGAGGCACAGATACGCAGTATTTT
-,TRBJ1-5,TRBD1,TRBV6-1,CASSDPGTGRNQPQHF,TGTGCCAGCAGTGACCCTGGGACAGGGAGAAATCAGCCCCAGCATTTT
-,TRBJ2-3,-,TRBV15,CATSRDMRDGSTDTQYF,TGTGCCACCAGCAGAGATATGAGGGACGGAAGCACAGATACGCAGTATTTT
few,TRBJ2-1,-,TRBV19,CASSIDRSTYNEQFF,TGTGCCAGTAGTATCGACAGATCCACCTACAATGAGCAGTTCTTC
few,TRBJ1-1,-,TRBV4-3,CASSQDAGRIEAFF,TGCGCCAGCAGCCAAGACGCAGGGAGGATTGAAGCTTTCTTT